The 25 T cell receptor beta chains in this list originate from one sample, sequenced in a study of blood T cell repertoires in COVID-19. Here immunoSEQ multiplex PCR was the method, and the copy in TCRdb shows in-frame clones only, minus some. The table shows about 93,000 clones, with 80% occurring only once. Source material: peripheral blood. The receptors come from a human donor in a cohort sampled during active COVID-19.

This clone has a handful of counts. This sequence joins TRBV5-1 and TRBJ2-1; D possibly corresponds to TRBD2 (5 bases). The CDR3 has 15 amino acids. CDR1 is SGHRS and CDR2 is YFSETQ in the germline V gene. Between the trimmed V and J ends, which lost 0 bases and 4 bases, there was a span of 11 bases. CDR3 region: CASSLANGLYNEQFF. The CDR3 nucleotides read TGCGCCAGCAGCTTGGCCAATGGACTTTACAATGAGCAGTTCTTC.

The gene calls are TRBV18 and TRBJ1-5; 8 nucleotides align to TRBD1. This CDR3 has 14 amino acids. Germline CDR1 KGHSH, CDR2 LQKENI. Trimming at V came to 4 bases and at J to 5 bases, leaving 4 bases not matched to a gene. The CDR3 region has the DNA TGTGCCAGCTCACTCGACAGGGGTCATCAGCCCCAGCATTTT. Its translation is CASSLDRGHQPQHF. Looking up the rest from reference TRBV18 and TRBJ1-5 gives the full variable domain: NAGVMQNPRHLVRRRGQEARLRCSPMKGHSHVYWYRQLPEEGLKFMVYLQKENIIDESGMPKERFSAEFPKEGPSILRIQQVVRGDSAAYFCASSLDRGHQPQHFGDGTRLSIL.

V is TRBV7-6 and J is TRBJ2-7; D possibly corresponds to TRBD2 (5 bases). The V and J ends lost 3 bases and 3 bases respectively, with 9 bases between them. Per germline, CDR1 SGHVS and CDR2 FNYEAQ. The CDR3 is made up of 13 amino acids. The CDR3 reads CASSFQEGYEQYF. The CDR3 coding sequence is TGTGCCAGCAGCTTCCAAGAGGGCTACGAGCAGTACTTC. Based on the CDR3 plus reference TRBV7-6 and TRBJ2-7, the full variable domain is GAGVSQSPRYKVTKRGQDVALRCDPISGHVSLYWYRQALGQGPEFLTYFNYEAQQDKSGLPNDRFSAERPEGSISTLTIQRTEQRDSAMYRCASSFQEGYEQYFGPGTRLTVT.

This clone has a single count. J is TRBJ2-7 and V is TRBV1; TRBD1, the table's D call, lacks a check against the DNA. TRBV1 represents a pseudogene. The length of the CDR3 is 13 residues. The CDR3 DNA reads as TGCACCAGCAGCCAAGAGGCACGCTACGAGCAGTACTTC. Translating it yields CTSSQEARYEQYF.

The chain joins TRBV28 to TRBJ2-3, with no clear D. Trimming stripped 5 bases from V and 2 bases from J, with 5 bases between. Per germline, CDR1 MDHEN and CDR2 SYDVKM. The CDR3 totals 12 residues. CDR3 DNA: TGTGCCAGCAGTCCCATCACAGATACGCAGTATTTT. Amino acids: CASSPITDTQYF. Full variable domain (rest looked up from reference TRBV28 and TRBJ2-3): DVKVTQSSRYLVKRTGEKVFLECVQDMDHENMFWYRQDPGLGLRLIYFSYDVKMKEKGDIPEGYSVSREKKERFSLILESASTNQTSMYLCASSPITDTQYFGPGTRLTVL.

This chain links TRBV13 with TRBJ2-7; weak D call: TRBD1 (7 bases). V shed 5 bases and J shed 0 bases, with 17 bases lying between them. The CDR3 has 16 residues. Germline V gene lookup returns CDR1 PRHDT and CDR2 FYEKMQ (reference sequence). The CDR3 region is CASSAQGGESSYEQYF. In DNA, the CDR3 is TGTGCCAGCAGCGCCCAGGGGGGAGAGAGCTCCTACGAGCAGTACTTC.

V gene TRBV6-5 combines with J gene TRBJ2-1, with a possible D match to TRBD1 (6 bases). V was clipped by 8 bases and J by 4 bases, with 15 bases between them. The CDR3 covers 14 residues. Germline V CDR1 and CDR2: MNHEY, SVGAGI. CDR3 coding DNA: TGTGCCAGCGGACACCGGGACACTTACAATGAGCAGTTCTTC. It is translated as CASGHRDTYNEQFF.

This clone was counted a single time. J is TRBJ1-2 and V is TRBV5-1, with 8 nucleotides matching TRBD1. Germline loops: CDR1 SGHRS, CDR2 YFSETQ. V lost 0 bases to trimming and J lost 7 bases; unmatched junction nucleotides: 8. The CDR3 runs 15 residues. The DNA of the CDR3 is TGCGCCAGCAGCTTGGGAGGGACAGGTGGGATTGGCTACACCTTC. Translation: CASSLGGTGGIGYTF.

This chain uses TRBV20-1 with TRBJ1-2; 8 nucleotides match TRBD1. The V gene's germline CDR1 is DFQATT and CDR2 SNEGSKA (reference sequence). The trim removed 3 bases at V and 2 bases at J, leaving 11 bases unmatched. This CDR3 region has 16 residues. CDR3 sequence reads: CSASPDRGIGNYGYTF. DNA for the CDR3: TGCAGTGCTAGTCCCGACAGGGGTATTGGAAACTATGGCTACACCTTC.

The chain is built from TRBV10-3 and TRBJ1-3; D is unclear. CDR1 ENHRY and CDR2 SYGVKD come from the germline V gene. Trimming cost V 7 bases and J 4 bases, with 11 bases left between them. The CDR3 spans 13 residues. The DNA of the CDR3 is TGTGCCATCACCCCCCAATCAGGAAACACCATATATTTT. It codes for CAITPQSGNTIYF.

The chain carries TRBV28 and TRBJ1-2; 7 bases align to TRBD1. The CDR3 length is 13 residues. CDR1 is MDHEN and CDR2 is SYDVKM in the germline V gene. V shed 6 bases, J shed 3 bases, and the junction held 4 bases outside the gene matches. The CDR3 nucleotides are TGTGCCAGCAGGACTACAGGGGACTATGGCTACACCTTC. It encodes CASRTTGDYGYTF.

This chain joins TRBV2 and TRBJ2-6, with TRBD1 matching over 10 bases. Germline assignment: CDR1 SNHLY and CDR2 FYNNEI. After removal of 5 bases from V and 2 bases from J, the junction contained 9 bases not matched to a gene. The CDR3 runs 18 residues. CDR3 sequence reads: CASSKGTGESAGANVLTF. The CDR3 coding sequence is TGTGCCAGCAGTAAGGGGACAGGGGAGAGCGCTGGGGCCAACGTCCTGACTTTC.

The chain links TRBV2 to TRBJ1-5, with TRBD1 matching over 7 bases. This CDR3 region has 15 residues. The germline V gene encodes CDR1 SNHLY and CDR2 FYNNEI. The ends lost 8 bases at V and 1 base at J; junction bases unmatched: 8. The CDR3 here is CASGSGTASNQPQHF. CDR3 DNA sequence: TGTGCCAGCGGTTCCGGGACAGCGAGCAATCAGCCCCAGCATTTT. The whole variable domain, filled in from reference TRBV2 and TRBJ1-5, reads EPEVTQTPSHQVTQMGQEVILRCVPISNHLYFYWYRQILGQKVEFLVSFYNNEISEKSEIFDDQFSVERPDGSNFTLKIRSTKLEDSAMYFCASGSGTASNQPQHFGDGTRLSIL.

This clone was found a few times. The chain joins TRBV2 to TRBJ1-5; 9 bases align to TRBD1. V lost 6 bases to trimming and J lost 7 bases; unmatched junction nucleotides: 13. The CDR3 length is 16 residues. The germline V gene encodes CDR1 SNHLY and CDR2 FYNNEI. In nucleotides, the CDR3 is TGTGCCAGCAGCGTGGAACAGGGGGCCCGTGGGCAGCCCCAGCATTTT. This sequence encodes CASSVEQGARGQPQHF. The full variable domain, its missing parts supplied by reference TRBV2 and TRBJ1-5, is EPEVTQTPSHQVTQMGQEVILRCVPISNHLYFYWYRQILGQKVEFLVSFYNNEISEKSEIFDDQFSVERPDGSNFTLKIRSTKLEDSAMYFCASSVEQGARGQPQHFGDGTRLSIL.

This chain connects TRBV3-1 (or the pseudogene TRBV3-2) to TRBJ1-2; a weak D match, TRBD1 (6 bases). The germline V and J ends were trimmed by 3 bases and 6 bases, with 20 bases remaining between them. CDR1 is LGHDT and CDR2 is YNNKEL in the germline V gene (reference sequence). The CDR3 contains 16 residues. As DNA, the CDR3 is TGTGCCAGCAGCCACCGCTTGGCGGGGGCAGGCGATGGCTACACCTTC. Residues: CASSHRLAGAGDGYTF.

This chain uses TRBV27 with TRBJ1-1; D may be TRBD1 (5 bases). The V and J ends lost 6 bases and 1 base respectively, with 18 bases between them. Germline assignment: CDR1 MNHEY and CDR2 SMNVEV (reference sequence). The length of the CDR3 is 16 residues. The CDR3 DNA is TGTGCCAGCAGCCGGGGGGACGGCGTCAGGAACACTGAAGCTTTCTTT. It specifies CASSRGDGVRNTEAFF.

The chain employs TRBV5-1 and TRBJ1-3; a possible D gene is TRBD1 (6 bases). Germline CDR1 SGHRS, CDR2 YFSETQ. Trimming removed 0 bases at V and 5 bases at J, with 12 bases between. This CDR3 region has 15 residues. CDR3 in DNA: TGCGCCAGCAGCTTGGGAAGGGGGTCGAGAAACACCATATATTTT. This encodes CASSLGRGSRNTIYF. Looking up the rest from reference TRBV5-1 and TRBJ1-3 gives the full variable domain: KAGVTQTPRYLIKTRGQQVTLSCSPISGHRSVSWYQQTPGQGLQFLFEYFSETQRNKGNFPGRFSGRQFSNSRSEMNVSTLELGDSALYLCASSLGRGSRNTIYFGEGSWLTVV.

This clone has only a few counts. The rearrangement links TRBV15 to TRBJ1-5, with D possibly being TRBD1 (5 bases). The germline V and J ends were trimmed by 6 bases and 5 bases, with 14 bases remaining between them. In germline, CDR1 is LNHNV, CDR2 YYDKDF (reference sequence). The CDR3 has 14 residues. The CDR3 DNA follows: TGTGCCACCAGGGGCCTCCAGGGTCATCAGCCCCAGCATTTT. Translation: CATRGLQGHQPQHF.

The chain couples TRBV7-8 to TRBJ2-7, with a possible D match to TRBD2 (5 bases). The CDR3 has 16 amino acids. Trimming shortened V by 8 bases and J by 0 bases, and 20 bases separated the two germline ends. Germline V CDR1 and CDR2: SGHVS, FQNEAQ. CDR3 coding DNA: TGTGCCAGCTACCCGCGGCGGGCAGCGAGCTCCTACGAGCAGTACTTC. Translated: CASYPRRAASSYEQYF.

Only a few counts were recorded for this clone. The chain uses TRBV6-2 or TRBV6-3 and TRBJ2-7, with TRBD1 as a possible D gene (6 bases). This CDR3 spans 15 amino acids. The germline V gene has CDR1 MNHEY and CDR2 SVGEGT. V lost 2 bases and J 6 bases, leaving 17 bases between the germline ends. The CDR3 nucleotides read TGTGCCAGCAGTTACGCGGCGATGGGGGCGCGCGAGCAGTACTTC. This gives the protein CASSYAAMGAREQYF.

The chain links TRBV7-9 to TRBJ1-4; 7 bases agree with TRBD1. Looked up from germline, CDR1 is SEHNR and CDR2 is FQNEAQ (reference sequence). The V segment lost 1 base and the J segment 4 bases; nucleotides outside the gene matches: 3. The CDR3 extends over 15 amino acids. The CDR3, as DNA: TGTGCCAGCAGCTTAGGACAGGGAGATAATGAAAAACTGTTTTTT. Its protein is CASSLGQGDNEKLFF.

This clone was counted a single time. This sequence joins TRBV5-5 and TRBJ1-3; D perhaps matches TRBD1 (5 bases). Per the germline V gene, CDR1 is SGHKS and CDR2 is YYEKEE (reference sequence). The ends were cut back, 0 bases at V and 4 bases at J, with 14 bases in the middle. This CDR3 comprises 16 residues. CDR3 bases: TGTGCCAGCAGCTTGGACGGAGGGACGGCCGGAAACACCATATATTTT. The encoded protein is CASSLDGGTAGNTIYF.

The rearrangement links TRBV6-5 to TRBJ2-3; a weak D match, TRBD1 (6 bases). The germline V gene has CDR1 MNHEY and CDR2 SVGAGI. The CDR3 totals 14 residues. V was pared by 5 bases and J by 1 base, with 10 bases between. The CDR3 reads CASSMGAGTDTQYF. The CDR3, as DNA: TGTGCCAGCAGTATGGGGGCGGGCACAGATACGCAGTATTTT.

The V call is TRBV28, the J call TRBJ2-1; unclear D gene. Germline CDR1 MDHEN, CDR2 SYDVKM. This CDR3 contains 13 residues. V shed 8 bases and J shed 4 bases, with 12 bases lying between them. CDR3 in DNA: TGTGCCAGCGAAGAAGCGCCGTACAATGAGCAGTTCTTC. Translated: CASEEAPYNEQFF. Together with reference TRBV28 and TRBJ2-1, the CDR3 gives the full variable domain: DVKVTQSSRYLVKRTGEKVFLECVQDMDHENMFWYRQDPGLGLRLIYFSYDVKMKEKGDIPEGYSVSREKKERFSLILESASTNQTSMYLCASEEAPYNEQFFGPGTRLTVL.

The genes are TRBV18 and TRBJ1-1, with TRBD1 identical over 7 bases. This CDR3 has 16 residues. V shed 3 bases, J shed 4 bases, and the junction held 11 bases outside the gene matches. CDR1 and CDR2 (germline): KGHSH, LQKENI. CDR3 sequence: CASSPIRTGKSTEAFF. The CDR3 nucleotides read TGTGCCAGCTCACCCATCCGGACAGGAAAAAGCACTGAAGCTTTCTTT.